This T cell receptor (beta chain) was found in a study of T cells in Graves' hyperthyroidism and ophthalmopathy. Study-level points and caveats: Ophthalmopathy and stable hyperthyroidism were separated by a 13 V-J model. Peripheral blood also featured most of the thyroid clonotypes expanded above 0.001. It was a median around 6 months before onset that the model predicted ophthalmopathy.

Amplified regions were TCR beta CDR3 sequences from RNA transcripts. TCR CDR3 regions were first amplified by RT-PCR with HTBI primers. TCRdb re-analysed the multiplex PCR reads in MiXCR, keeping a single row per CDR3 protein. Found here are around 370,000 distinct CDR3 sequences, approximately 17% of them singletons; the top ten hold 40% to 45%. CDR3 length: 12 residues. The trim removed 7 bases at V and 7 bases at J, leaving 3 bases unmatched. Germline lookup yields CDR1 MNHEY and CDR2 SMNVEV (reference sequence). For ophthalmopathy patients, the Clinical Activity Score was at least 3 and the NOSPECS grade at least 4; duration was under 3 months. About this clonotype: No antigen is known for it.

This chain uses TRBV27 with TRBJ2-4, with TRBD1 matching 8 bases. Sequenced input: blood. This clonotype originated in a man between 18 and 35 years old with Graves' ophthalmopathy. CDR3: CASKDRANIQYF. CDR3 in DNA: TGTGCCAGCAAGGACAGGGCGAACATTCAGTACTTC.